These T cell receptor beta chains were read from a single sample in a study of blood T cell repertoires in COVID-19. Sequenced by immunoSEQ multiplex PCR; TCRdb stores in-frame clones only, minus some. This sample has 59,000 or so clones, with 65% to 85% found just once. The sample was peripheral blood. The receptors derive from a man in his 60s with acute or convalescent COVID-19. CDR3s include the opening cysteine and the closing phenylalanine or tryptophan. The order of the fields is J gene, V gene, D gene, clone size, CDR3 DNA, CDR3 protein. The D gene is left open where the match is weak. Clone size is shown for a subset of rows, as once, few, many or a class of expanded clone.

TRBJ2-5,TRBV7-3,TRBD2,NA,TGTGCCAGCAGCCCTACTAGCGGGGGAGAGACCCAGTACTTC,CASSPTSGGETQYF
TRBJ1-6,TRBV7-9,TRBD1,few,TGTGCCAGCAGTCGAGGAGGGACAGAGTATACCTCACCCCTCCACTTT,CASSRGGTEYTSPLHF
TRBJ1-5,TRBV27,NA,NA,TGTGCCAGCAGTTTTAGGGGCAGGGATCAGCCCCAGCATTTT,CASSFRGRDQPQHF
TRBJ2-5,TRBV6-5,TRBD2,few,TGTGCTGGGGGGGTTGGTATTTCAGAGACCCAGTACTTC,CAGGVGISETQYF
TRBJ1-5,TRBV19,TRBD1,NA,TGTGCCAGTAGTCCCCGGGACAGGGTTAGGAGCAATCAGCCCCAGCATTTT,CASSPRDRVRSNQPQHF
TRBJ2-7,TRBV7-3,NA,many,TGTGCCAGCAGCTTAAATTCGAGACAACGGCAGTACTTC,CASSLNSRQRQYF
TRBJ1-2,TRBV5-1,NA,NA,TGCGCCAGCAGCAAAGCAGGGGACTATGGCTACACCTTC,CASSKAGDYGYTF
TRBJ2-1,TRBV19,NA,NA,TGTGCCAGTAGTAGGTCGGAGGGAAGGTTTGCGTTCTTC,CASSRSEGRFAFF
TRBJ1-2,TRBV7-9,NA,NA,TGTGCCAGCGGAGGCACCGACAACTATGGCTACACCTTC,CASGGTDNYGYTF
TRBJ2-1,TRBV7-3,TRBD2,NA,TGTGCCAGCAGCTTAAGTGGGGGGGAACAGTTCTTC,CASSLSGGEQFF
TRBJ2-3,TRBV18,NA,once,TGTGCCAGCTCGCCCCAGTCCGCAGATACGCAGTATTTT,CASSPQSADTQYF
TRBJ2-1,TRBV9,NA,NA,TGTGCCAGCAGCGTAGGGTATGCTGTTGGCGAGCAGTTCTTC,CASSVGYAVGEQFF
TRBJ1-5,TRBV6-5,NA,NA,TGTGCCAGCAGTTACACGACAGGATCGGATCAGCCCCAGCATTTT,CASSYTTGSDQPQHF
TRBJ2-5,TRBV2,NA,once,TGTGCCAGCAGTGAAGAAAGACAGAAAGAGACCCAGTACTTC,CASSEERQKETQYF
TRBJ2-3,TRBV7-2,TRBD1,NA,TGTGCCAGCAGCTCCAGACAGGGGAGAGATACGCAGTATTTT,CASSSRQGRDTQYF
TRBJ2-7,TRBV6-1,TRBD2,NA,TGTGCCAGCAGTGATCGACTAGCGGGCCGCTCCTACGAGCAGTACTTC,CASSDRLAGRSYEQYF
TRBJ2-1,TRBV5-1,TRBD2,NA,TGCGCCAGCAGCTTGCCCAAGTACCCGGGACTACATATGTATGAGCAGTTCTTC,CASSLPKYPGLHMYEQFF
TRBJ2-2,TRBV2,TRBD2,NA,TGTGCCAGCAGTGATGGGCGGGGGGGCCCCAGGGAGCTGTTTTTT,CASSDGRGGPRELFF
TRBJ2-7,TRBV24-1,TRBD1,NA,TGTGCCACCAGGATGACAGGGCAGTACGAGCAGTACTTC,CATRMTGQYEQYF
TRBJ2-7,TRBV19,NA,NA,TGTGCCAGTAGTATCCGGTCCTCGTCCTACGAGCAGTACTTC,CASSIRSSSYEQYF
TRBJ1-6,TRBV5-1,NA,NA,TGCGCCAGCAGCTTGGAACAGGGAATTTCACCCCTCCACTTT,CASSLEQGISPLHF
TRBJ1-1,TRBV5-6,NA,few,TGTGCCAGCAGCTCTCTTACTAGGACGAGGACTGAAGCTTTCTTT,CASSSLTRTRTEAFF
TRBJ2-1,TRBV29-1,NA,NA,TGCAGCGCCGGACAATACAATGAGCAGTTCTTC,CSAGQYNEQFF
TRBJ2-3,TRBV24-1,TRBD1,NA,TGTGCCATCGGGGACAGGGCGGGTACGCAGTATTTT,CAIGDRAGTQYF
TRBJ2-1,TRBV9,NA,once,TGTGCCAGCAGCGCTACCAGACAGGCCAGGCCGGGAAATGAGCAGTTCTTC,CASSATRQARPGNEQFF
TRBJ2-3,TRBV7-2,NA,NA,TGTGCCAGCAGCTTAGCGGGGGCCGCCAGCACAGATACGCAGTATTTT,CASSLAGAASTDTQYF
TRBJ2-1,TRBV5-1,NA,few,TGCGCCAGCAGCTCAATTTCGGGGAATGAGCAGTTCTTC,CASSSISGNEQFF
TRBJ2-5,TRBV11-2,NA,NA,TGTGCCAGCAGTAAAACTGACGGGGAGACCCAGTACTTC,CASSKTDGETQYF
TRBJ2-1,TRBV6-5,NA,NA,TGTGCCAGCAGCCCCACAGCTCCCAAGGGGAATGAGCAGTTCTTC,CASSPTAPKGNEQFF
TRBJ2-2,TRBV7-2,NA,few,TGTGCCAGCAGCTCCCGGGTCTCCGGGGAGCTGTTTTTT,CASSSRVSGELFF
TRBJ2-1,TRBV1,NA,NA,TGCACCAGCAGCCAGGCGAGACTAGCGGGGAGAAACAATGAGCAGTTCTTC,CTSSQARLAGRNNEQFF
TRBJ1-4,TRBV6-6,NA,NA,TGTGCCAGCACATTTTCCCGAGACTTTAATGAAAAACTGTTTTTT,CASTFSRDFNEKLFF
TRBJ2-2,TRBV11-2,TRBD2,once,TGTGCCAGCAGCTTCGTAGCGGGGGCTACCGGGGAGCTGTTTTTT,CASSFVAGATGELFF
TRBJ2-5,TRBV3-1/TRBV3-2,NA,NA,TGTGCCAGCAGCCAAGGTACGGGGGGCGCCCAAGAGACCCAGTACTTC,CASSQGTGGAQETQYF
TRBJ1-2,TRBV4-1,NA,once,TGCGCCAGCAGCCAATCACCTGCGAAGGAGGCTCAGGTCTATGGCTACACCTTC,CASSQSPAKEAQVYGYTF
TRBJ1-1,TRBV9,NA,NA,TGTGCCAGCAGCCACAAATTGAACACTGAAGCTTTCTTT,CASSHKLNTEAFF
TRBJ1-3,TRBV27,NA,few,TGTGCCAGCAGGGCCTCGTCCGGAAACACCATATATTTT,CASRASSGNTIYF
TRBJ2-7,TRBV3-1/TRBV3-2,NA,NA,TGTGCCAGCAGCCTGCGCGGGGCCGAGTCCTACGAGCAGTACTTC,CASSLRGAESYEQYF
TRBJ2-7,TRBV7-2,TRBD1,NA,TGTGCCAGCAGCTTAGCCCCACAGGGGGCTTACGAGCAGTACTTC,CASSLAPQGAYEQYF
TRBJ1-2,TRBV5-1,TRBD1,NA,TGCGCCAGCAGCCAGGGACAGCAAACTAACTATGGCTACACCTTC,CASSQGQQTNYGYTF
TRBJ1-2,TRBV6-5,NA,NA,TGTGCCAGCGTTCGACAGAGAGATAACTATGGCTACACCTTC,CASVRQRDNYGYTF
TRBJ1-2,TRBV19,TRBD1,NA,TGTGCCAGTACCTCCGGGACAGTGGACTATGGCTACACCTTC,CASTSGTVDYGYTF
TRBJ2-5,TRBV12-3/TRBV12-4,NA,few,TGTGCCAGCAGCCCCGAAGAGACCCAGTACTTC,CASSPEETQYF
TRBJ2-4,TRBV5-1,NA,NA,TGCGCCAGCAGCCAGAGGGGAGGAAACATTCAGTACTTC,CASSQRGGNIQYF
TRBJ2-3,TRBV24-1,NA,NA,TGTGCCACCAGTGACCCTGGACTCAACACAGATACGCAGTATTTT,CATSDPGLNTDTQYF
TRBJ2-5,TRBV5-5,NA,NA,TGTGCCAGCAGCTTGAGGCAGAGCGTTCAAGAGACCCAGTACTTC,CASSLRQSVQETQYF
TRBJ2-1,TRBV28,NA,NA,TGTGCCAGCGGGGGCCCGTTGAATGAGCAGTTCTTC,CASGGPLNEQFF
TRBJ2-7,TRBV6-5,TRBD1,NA,TGTGCCAGCAGTTACTCATTAGGGACAGGGGGCTACGAGCAGTACTTC,CASSYSLGTGGYEQYF
TRBJ2-5,TRBV5-1,NA,few,TGCGCCAGCAGCTTTGGGCCAGAAGAGACCCAGTACTTC,CASSFGPEETQYF
TRBJ2-3,TRBV27,NA,NA,TGTGCCAGCAGGCCGTCCTATATAACTACAGATACGCAGTATTTT,CASRPSYITTDTQYF
TRBJ2-3,TRBV12-5,TRBD1,NA,TGTGCTAGTGGCACGGGACAGACGCCAGATACGCAGTATTTT,CASGTGQTPDTQYF
TRBJ1-2,TRBV7-2,NA,NA,TGTGCCAGCAGCCTACGACAGTTCTATGGCTACACCTTC,CASSLRQFYGYTF
TRBJ2-4,TRBV19,TRBD1,NA,TGTGCCAGTAGTATTAGACAGGGCCCCACCAAAAACATTCAGTACTTC,CASSIRQGPTKNIQYF
TRBJ1-4,TRBV19,TRBD1,NA,TGTGCCAGTAGTATAGGCTCAGGGGGGAATGAAAAACTGTTTTTT,CASSIGSGGNEKLFF